This T cell receptor (beta chain) came from a study of shared clonotypes between healthy human individuals. CDR1 is SEHNR and CDR2 is FQNEAQ in the germline V gene (reference sequence). The CDR3 has 17 amino acids. The ends lost 5 bases at V and 6 bases at J; junction bases unmatched: 18. It was CD45RO-negative cells, positively selected for CCR7, that made up naive CD8 cells, with terminally differentiated effector memory CD45RA+ cells excluded. The assay was immunoSEQ multiplex PCR, and TCRdb's table has in-frame clones only and misses some. The table shows 760,000 or so clones, with 90% to 98% occurring only once.

The rearrangement uses TRBV7-9 and TRBJ2-7, with 8 bases identical to TRBD2. Source material: naive CD8+ T cells sorted from blood. This receptor was taken from a man aged 25-40 years in good health. CDR3 protein: CASSPARSGRSQGEQYF. The CDR3 DNA sequence: TGTGCCAGCAGCCCTGCGAGGAGCGGGAGAAGTCAGGGCGAGCAGTACTTC.